This T cell receptor (beta chain) derives from a study of blood T cell repertoires in COVID-19. Clones were sequenced by immunoSEQ multiplex PCR, and TCRdb holds only the in-frame ones, with some missing. The table has approximately 70,000 clones, approximately 89% seen once. Material: peripheral blood. The receptor was isolated from a woman aged 55-70 years with active COVID-19.

CDR3: CASNREVYDEQFF. The CDR3 DNA reads TGTGCCAGCAACAGGGAAGTATACGATGAGCAGTTCTTC. The chain couples TRBV2 to TRBJ2-1, with D possibly being TRBD1 (6 bases). CDR3 length equals 13 residues. Germline V gives CDR1 SNHLY, CDR2 FYNNEI. Between the trimmed V and J ends, which lost 7 bases and 8 bases, there was a span of 15 bases.